Listed below are T cell receptor beta chains from one sample, sequenced in a study of blood T cell repertoires in COVID-19. Using immunoSEQ multiplex PCR, the repertoire was profiled, and TCRdb retains in-frame clones only, with some absent. The sample shows roughly 43,000 clones, roughly 71% of them seen only once. Sequencing used peripheral blood. The receptors were sampled from an elderly man with acute or convalescent COVID-19. The CDR3 runs from the conserved cysteine through the conserved F or W. D genes are given only for firm matches. A clone size is listed for some rows: how often the clone was seen (once, few, many), or a class if it is expanded.

>NA|TRBJ1-2|TRBV5-1|NA
CASSLFQGSGYTF
TGCGCCAGCAGCTTGTTTCAGGGGTCTGGCTACACCTTC
>NA|TRBJ2-7|TRBV5-1|NA
CASSPGRGSSYEQYF
TGCGCCAGCAGCCCGGGTCGGGGTAGCTCCTACGAGCAGTACTTC
>TRBD1|TRBJ1-1|TRBV5-6|NA
CASSPRDSYNTEAFF
TGTGCCAGCAGCCCAAGGGACAGCTACAACACTGAAGCTTTCTTT
>NA|TRBJ1-3|TRBV7-6|NA
CASSSWGTLSSGNTIYF
TGTGCCAGCAGCTCCTGGGGCACCCTGAGCTCTGGAAACACCATATATTTT
>TRBD1|TRBJ1-5|TRBV6-4|NA
CVTPAMTGTGNQPQHF
TGTGTCACTCCAGCCATGACAGGGACGGGCAATCAGCCCCAGCATTTT
>TRBD1|TRBJ1-3|TRBV5-4|few
CASRRTGSGNTIYF
TGTGCCAGCAGAAGGACAGGGTCCGGAAACACCATATATTTT
>NA|TRBJ1-2|TRBV5-6|once
CASSLEGRGWDYGYTF
TGTGCCAGCAGCTTGGAGGGTAGGGGATGGGACTATGGCTACACCTTC
>NA|TRBJ1-1|TRBV11-3|few
CASSQNPGRLNTEAFF
TGTGCCAGCAGCCAGAACCCAGGCAGATTGAACACTGAAGCTTTCTTT
>NA|TRBJ1-2|TRBV5-4|NA
CASSQDSRGGYTF
TGTGCCAGCAGCCAGGACAGCCGCGGCGGCTACACCTTC
>TRBD2|TRBJ2-6|TRBV4-1|NA
CASSQEGRAAGANVLTF
TGCGCCAGCAGCCAAGAGGGGAGGGCAGCTGGGGCCAACGTCCTGACTTTC
>NA|TRBJ1-1|TRBV5-1|NA
CASSLSPGNTEAFF
TGCGCCAGCAGCCTGTCCCCCGGGAACACTGAAGCTTTCTTT
>NA|TRBJ2-3|TRBV3-1/TRBV3-2|NA
CASSHRADTQYF
TGTGCCAGCAGCCACAGGGCAGATACGCAGTATTTT
>NA|TRBJ2-7|TRBV7-9|NA
CASSPKGAYEQYF
TGTGCCAGCAGCCCAAAGGGGGCCTACGAGCAGTACTTC
>NA|TRBJ1-1|TRBV5-1|NA
CASSLTGTQNTEAFF
TGCGCCAGCAGCTTGACCGGGACACAGAACACTGAAGCTTTCTTT
>TRBD2|TRBJ2-1|TRBV6-1|once
CASSDWSGSGNEQFF
TGTGCCAGCAGTGATTGGAGCGGGAGTGGCAATGAGCAGTTCTTC
>TRBD1|TRBJ2-1|TRBV19|NA
CASSTGQVLYNEQFF
TGTGCCAGTAGTACGGGACAGGTTCTCTACAATGAGCAGTTCTTC
>NA|TRBJ1-1|TRBV9|NA
CASSASVDTEAFF
TGTGCCAGCAGCGCTTCGGTTGACACTGAAGCTTTCTTT
>TRBD2|TRBJ2-5|TRBV10-3|NA
CAISESGSGSGETQYF
TGTGCCATCAGTGAGTCTGGTAGCGGGAGCGGAGAGACCCAGTACTTC
>TRBD1|TRBJ1-1|TRBV27|NA
CASRDRPNTEAFF
TGTGCCAGCAGGGACAGGCCGAACACTGAAGCTTTCTTT
>TRBD1|TRBJ2-7|TRBV6-5|NA
CASSYSGTGGLYEQYF
TGTGCCAGCAGTTACTCCGGGACAGGGGGACTCTACGAGCAGTACTTC
>TRBD2|TRBJ2-3|TRBV6-2/TRBV6-3|NA
CASSAWGLAGGPDTQYF
TGTGCCAGCAGTGCTTGGGGACTAGCGGGGGGGCCGGATACGCAGTATTTT
>TRBD1|TRBJ2-3|TRBV3-1/TRBV3-2|NA
CASSPNRGDTQYF
TGTGCCAGCAGCCCGAACAGGGGAGATACGCAGTATTTT
>NA|TRBJ1-5|TRBV12-3/TRBV12-4|NA
CASSNFGQSAQHF
TGTGCCAGCAGCAACTTCGGACAGTCCGCCCAGCATTTT
>TRBD1|TRBJ1-5|TRBV6-5|NA
CASSFPPGTGGQPQHF
TGTGCCAGCAGTTTTCCACCCGGGACAGGGGGACAGCCCCAGCATTTT
>NA|TRBJ1-2|TRBV5-4|NA
CASSLGQANYGYTF
TGTGCCAGCAGCTTGGGGCAGGCGAACTATGGCTACACCTTC
>NA|TRBJ1-4|TRBV7-8|NA
CASSLGALTNEKLFF
TGTGCCAGCAGCTTAGGGGCACTAACTAATGAAAAACTGTTTTTT
>TRBD1|TRBJ1-2|TRBV6-5|NA
CASSNTGGERSYTF
TGTGCCAGCAGCAACACAGGGGGTGAGAGAAGCTACACCTTC
>NA|TRBJ2-1|TRBV6-2/TRBV6-3|NA
CASSSAGGGHNEQFF
TGTGCCAGCAGTTCGGCGGGCGGCGGGCACAATGAGCAGTTCTTC
>NA|TRBJ1-5|TRBV7-9|NA
CASSILNQPQHF
TGTGCCAGCAGCATCCTCAATCAGCCCCAGCATTTT
>NA|TRBJ2-3|TRBV18|once
CASSPRETDTQYF
TGTGCCAGCTCACCACGCGAGACAGATACGCAGTATTTT